This TCR beta chain was recorded in a study of Tregs in tolerant kidney transplant recipients. The CDR3 covers 18 residues. Germline values: CDR1 LGHNA, CDR2 YNFKEQ. Profiling relied on immunoSEQ multiplex PCR, and the TCRdb table lists in-frame clones only, not all of them. This listing includes 25,000 to 35,000 clones. Details on this clone: At one of its ends the junction is not consistent with the germline gene, which may arise from a read error. The read finishes 3 residues shy of the CDR3 end, and the germline J gene is used to complete it.

The receptor comes from a human donor who received a combined kidney and bone marrow transplant. The sample consisted of CD8+ T cells from blood, taken before the transplant. The chain uses TRBV4-2 and TRBJ2-3; 13 bases line up with TRBD2. Partial CDR3 DNA: TGCGCCAGCAGCCAAGAACTAGCGGGAGGGTCCCCCACAGATACG. The encoded protein is CASSQELAGGSPTDT. The full CDR3 protein is CASSQELAGGSPTDTQYF.